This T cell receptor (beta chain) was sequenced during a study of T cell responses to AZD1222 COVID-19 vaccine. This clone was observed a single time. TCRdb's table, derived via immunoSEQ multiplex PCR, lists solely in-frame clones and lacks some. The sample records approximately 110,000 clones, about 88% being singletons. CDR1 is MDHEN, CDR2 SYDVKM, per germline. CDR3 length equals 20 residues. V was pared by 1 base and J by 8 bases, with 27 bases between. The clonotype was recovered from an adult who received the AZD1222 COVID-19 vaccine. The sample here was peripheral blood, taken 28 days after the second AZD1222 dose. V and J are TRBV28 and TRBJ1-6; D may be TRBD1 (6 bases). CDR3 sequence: CASSLSQSAVAGGIHSPLHF. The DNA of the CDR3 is TGTGCCAGCAGTTTATCCCAAAGCGCTGTAGCGGGGGGCATTCATTCACCCCTCCACTTT.